This T cell receptor beta chain originates from a study of blood T cell repertoires in COVID-19. Participant reports of clinical history set cohort assignment. Measured with immunoSEQ multiplex PCR; TCRdb has only the in-frame clones, and not every one. The sample lists approximately 240,000 clones; over 75% were seen once. CDR3 length: 16 amino acids. The ends were cut back, 3 bases at V and 5 bases at J, with 20 bases in the middle. The germline V gene encodes CDR1 SGHRS and CDR2 YFSETQ. The sample was PBMCs or T cells enriched from blood (not recorded which). The chain is built from TRBV5-1 and TRBJ2-5; D perhaps matches TRBD2 (5 bases). The source is a woman aged 18 to 35 in a cohort exposed to, infected with or recovered from COVID-19 (not recorded which). CDR3 nucleotide sequence: TGCGCCAGCAGCTCCCAGACTAACCCAAGTTCGGAGACCCAGTACTTC. Its protein is CASSSQTNPSSETQYF.